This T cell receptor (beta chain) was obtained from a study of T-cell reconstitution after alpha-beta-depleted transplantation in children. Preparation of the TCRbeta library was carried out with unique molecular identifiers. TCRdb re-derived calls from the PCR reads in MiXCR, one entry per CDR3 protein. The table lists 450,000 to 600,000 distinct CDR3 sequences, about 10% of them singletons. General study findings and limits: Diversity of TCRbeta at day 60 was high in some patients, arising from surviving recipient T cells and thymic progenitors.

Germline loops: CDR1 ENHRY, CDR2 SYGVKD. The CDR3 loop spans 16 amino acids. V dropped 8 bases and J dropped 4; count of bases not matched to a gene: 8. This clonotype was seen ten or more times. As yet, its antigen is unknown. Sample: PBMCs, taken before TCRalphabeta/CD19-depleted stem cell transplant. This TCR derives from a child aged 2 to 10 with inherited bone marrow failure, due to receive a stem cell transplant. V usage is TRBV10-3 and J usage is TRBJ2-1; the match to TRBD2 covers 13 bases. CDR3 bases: TGTGCCATCGGCCCGGGACTAGCGGGACCTTACAATGAGCAGTTCTTC. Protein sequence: CAIGPGLAGPYNEQFF.